This TCR beta chain came from a study of beta chain features in type 1 diabetes. Findings and caveats of the study: When Type 1 diabetes patients were examined, their TCRB CDR3s proved moderately but significantly shorter in all four CD4+ subsets.

This CDR3 is built from 15 residues. The V and J ends lost 5 bases and 7 bases, in that order; junction bases with no gene match: 9. CDR1 SEHNR and CDR2 FQNEAQ come from the germline V gene (reference sequence). About this clone: Antigen unknown.

Sequencing targeted expressed TCRB transcripts, as all isolated RNA had been reverse transcribed. Naive, central memory and regulatory T cell samples averaged about 3.6 million immunoSEQ reads each. Assay: immunoSEQ multiplex PCR; the TCRdb copy retains only in-frame clones and omits some. The sample has over 200,000 clones, about 11% seen once; the top ten hold approximately 0.015%. V usage is TRBV7-9 and J usage is TRBJ2-5; TRBD2 aligns across 11 bases. Sequenced material: naive CD4+ T cells from blood. The origin of this receptor is a man aged 25 to 45 with type 1 diabetes. The CDR3 sequence: CASSRTSGGLGTQYF. The DNA for the CDR3 is TGTGCCAGCAGCCGCACTAGCGGGGGATTAGGGACCCAGTACTTC.